The entry below gives a single TCR beta chain sequence along with its context. Its specificity is unknown. This sample is drawn from a study of CD8 T cells in ankylosing spondylitis. Broader study findings: Ankylosing spondylitis blood seemed to carry a telltale TCR beta motif made of roughly eight highly homologous variants.

A single record per CDR3 protein comes from TCRdb applying MiXCR to the 5' RACE reads. This sample yields hundreds of thousands of distinct CDR3 sequences, of which about 18% are seen a single time; about 39% belongs to the top ten. Material: blood, either unsorted or a sorted T cell fraction (not recorded which). The clonotype comes from a male donor with ankylosing spondylitis.

The CDR3 sequence: CSARDSTSGTGELFF. Here the CDR3 DNA reads TGCAGTGCTAGAGATTCGACTAGCGGAACCGGGGAGCTGTTTTTT. This rearrangement joins TRBV20-1 to TRBJ2-2; TRBD2 agrees at 9 bases. This CDR3 is 15 amino acids long. Germline values: CDR1 DFQATT, CDR2 SNEGSKA (reference sequence). J gave up 5 bases and V 0 bases, and 4 bases lay outside the gene matches.